A selection of T cell receptor beta chains follows, all from one sample in a study of cytotoxic CD8 clonotypes in ibrutinib-treated CLL. Sequencing used immunoSEQ multiplex PCR; TCRdb keeps in-frame clones, though not all of them. The profile covers some 140,000 clones, with under 95% appearing a single time and roughly 10% taken by the ten largest. Source: PBMCs, taken after 12 months of ibrutinib treatment. These receptors were collected from a human donor with chronic lymphocytic leukemia. Each CDR3 is given with its conserved first and last residue. The order of the fields is D gene, V gene, J gene, clone size, CDR3 protein, CDR3 DNA. A D gene is named only where the DNA matches it firmly. Only part of the rows carry a size: once, few, many, or a class if the clone is expanded.

.	TRBV6-5	TRBJ2-7	.	CASSYNHYEQYF	TGTGCCAGCAGTTACAATCACTACGAGCAGTACTTC
.	TRBV29-1	TRBJ2-7	.	CSYSRGSEQYF	TGCAGCTACTCCCGAGGATCCGAGCAGTACTTC
.	TRBV28	TRBJ1-5	.	CASTITGQDRPQHF	TGTGCCAGCACCATCACGGGGCAGGACAGGCCCCAGCATTTT
TRBD1	TRBV6-5	TRBJ1-2	.	CASSRPRGTASGYTF	TGTGCCAGCAGTCGACCCCGCGGGACAGCTAGTGGCTACACCTTC
TRBD2	TRBV4-2	TRBJ2-4	.	CASSQGLSGSKNIQYF	TGTGCCAGCAGCCAGGGACTTAGCGGGAGTAAAAACATTCAGTACTTC
TRBD1	TRBV7-3	TRBJ2-5	.	CASSSSGTGVETQYF	TGTGCCAGCAGCTCCAGCGGGACAGGGGTGGAGACCCAGTACTTC
TRBD1	TRBV6-5	TRBJ2-1	.	CASNPGTEYNEQFF	TGTGCCAGCAATCCCGGGACAGAATACAATGAGCAGTTCTTC
TRBD1	TRBV28	TRBJ2-3	few	CASSQFRLRDSTDTQYF	TGTGCCAGCAGTCAATTCCGCCTCCGGGACAGTACAGATACGCAGTATTTT
TRBD2	TRBV6-5	TRBJ2-7	once	CASSYPDRGVYEQYF	TGTGCCAGCAGTTACCCTGACCGGGGGGTCTACGAGCAGTACTTC
.	TRBV6-5	TRBJ1-1	.	CASSYFIGDTEAFF	TGTGCCAGCAGTTACTTTATCGGTGACACTGAAGCTTTCTTT
.	TRBV7-2	TRBJ2-1	.	CASSYVDPGFQFF	TGTGCCAGCAGCTACGTGGATCCAGGATTCCAATTCTTC
TRBD2	TRBV27	TRBJ2-3	.	CASSLRWRTSGSTSTDTQYF	TGTGCCAGCAGTTTAAGGTGGCGGACTAGCGGGTCCACTAGCACAGATACGCAGTATTTT
TRBD1	TRBV9	TRBJ1-5	.	CASSVGDSSNQPQHF	TGTGCCAGCAGCGTAGGGGACAGTAGCAATCAGCCCCAGCATTTT
.	TRBV7-9	TRBJ1-1	.	CASSSKRQVMNTEAFF	TGTGCCAGCAGCTCCAAACGACAGGTAATGAACACTGAAGCTTTCTTT
TRBD1	TRBV2	TRBJ1-4	.	CASRLDRGGHEKLFF	TGTGCCAGCAGGCTAGACAGGGGAGGACATGAAAAACTGTTTTTT
.	TRBV7-3	TRBJ2-2	once	CASSLSGGLAGELFF	TGTGCCAGCAGCTTAAGCGGAGGGCTAGCGGGGGAGCTGTTTTTT
TRBD1	TRBV9	TRBJ2-3	.	CASSPETGGILADTQYF	TGTGCCAGCAGCCCCGAGACAGGGGGAATTTTGGCAGATACGCAGTATTTT
.	TRBV19	TRBJ1-3	once	CASSSNRQTGGNTIYF	TGTGCCAGTAGCTCGAACAGGCAAACGGGAGGAAACACCATATATTTT
.	TRBV5-4	TRBJ2-7	.	CASRVGQSYEQYF	TGTGCCAGCAGAGTAGGACAGTCCTACGAGCAGTACTTC
.	TRBV7-9	TRBJ2-7	.	CASSLAEGTLVPYEQYF	TGTGCCAGCAGCTTAGCCGAAGGGACCCTGGTACCCTACGAGCAGTACTTC
TRBD2	TRBV9	TRBJ2-3	.	CASSVSGSPDTQYF	TGTGCCAGCAGCGTAAGCGGGAGCCCAGATACGCAGTATTTT
.	TRBV7-2	TRBJ1-5	.	CASSSQGPNQPQHF	TGTGCCAGCAGCTCCCAGGGACCGAATCAGCCCCAGCATTTT
.	TRBV9	TRBJ2-3	.	CASQGRSTDTQYF	TGTGCCAGCCAGGGGAGAAGCACAGATACGCAGTATTTT
.	TRBV6-5	TRBJ1-2	.	CASSYSNYGYTF	TGTGCCAGCAGTTACTCCAACTATGGCTACACCTTC
TRBD2	TRBV6-1	TRBJ2-5	.	CASSETGGSRETQYF	TGTGCCAGCAGTGAAACGGGAGGTAGTCGAGAGACCCAGTACTTC
TRBD2	TRBV11-2	TRBJ2-1	.	CASSPRKKTSGRAGNEQFF	TGTGCCAGCAGCCCACGTAAAAAGACTAGCGGGAGGGCCGGGAATGAGCAGTTCTTC
TRBD1	TRBV28	TRBJ1-2	.	CASTLGQARRGYTF	TGTGCCAGCACTCTAGGACAGGCCCGGCGGGGCTACACCTTC
TRBD2	TRBV27	TRBJ2-2	.	CASTLFGTSGMKTGELFF	TGTGCCAGCACCCTATTCGGGACTAGCGGGATGAAAACCGGGGAGCTGTTTTTT
.	TRBV19	TRBJ1-5	.	CASTPATRTSQHF	TGTGCCAGTACCCCGGCTACAAGGACGTCCCAGCATTTT
.	TRBV30	TRBJ1-2	.	CAWSLDYGYTF	TGTGCCTGGAGTTTAGACTATGGCTACACCTTC
.	TRBV6-5	TRBJ1-2	.	CASSYGNYGYTF	TGTGCCAGCAGTTACGGGAACTATGGCTACACCTTC
TRBD1	TRBV5-4	TRBJ1-5	.	CASSSGTEKNQPQHF	TGTGCCAGCAGCTCCGGGACAGAAAAAAATCAGCCCCAGCATTTT
.	TRBV15	TRBJ2-6	.	CATSSQRNLGANVLTF	TGTGCCACCAGCAGTCAGAGGAACTTGGGGGCCAACGTCCTGACTTTC
TRBD1	TRBV5-1	TRBJ2-3	.	CASSLDGQGPTGTQYF	TGCGCCAGCAGCTTGGATGGACAGGGACCGACAGGCACGCAGTATTTT
.	TRBV25-1	TRBJ2-6	.	CASSALSSGANVLTF	TGTGCCAGCAGTGCCTTGAGCTCTGGGGCCAACGTCCTGACTTTC
.	TRBV6-1	TRBJ1-5	once	CASSAQGNQPQHF	TGTGCCAGCAGTGCACAGGGTAATCAGCCCCAGCATTTT
.	TRBV30	TRBJ2-3	.	CAWSVGASSTDTQYF	TGTGCCTGGAGTGTAGGGGCAAGTAGCACAGATACGCAGTATTTT
.	TRBV11-3	TRBJ1-1	.	CASSLGAEGDGTEAFF	TGTGCCAGCAGCTTAGGAGCGGAAGGGGATGGCACTGAAGCTTTCTTT
TRBD1	TRBV29-1	TRBJ2-2	.	CSVVDRGRPGELFF	TGCAGCGTCGTAGACAGGGGGCGGCCCGGGGAGCTGTTTTTT
.	TRBV7-9	TRBJ2-7	.	CASSLENTGEQYF	TGTGCCAGCAGCTTAGAGAATACAGGCGAGCAGTACTTC
.	TRBV5-8	TRBJ1-1	.	CASSLVSGVGTEAFF	TGTGCCAGCAGCTTGGTATCCGGGGTGGGCACTGAAGCTTTCTTT
.	TRBV2	TRBJ2-5	.	CASSEETDQETQYF	TGTGCCAGCAGCGAAGAGACAGACCAAGAGACCCAGTACTTC
.	TRBV7-9	TRBJ1-1	few	CASSSTANNEAFF	TGTGCCAGCAGCTCTACAGCCAACAATGAAGCTTTCTTT
.	TRBV23-1	TRBJ2-3	.	CASSRVRLQYF	TGCGCCAGCAGTCGAGTTAGGTTGCAGTATTTT
TRBD2	TRBV4-2	TRBJ2-7	.	CASSQEDPSGSPLYEQYF	TGTGCCAGCAGCCAAGAGGACCCCAGCGGGAGCCCACTATACGAGCAGTACTTC
.	TRBV18	TRBJ2-7	.	CASSPRTDMTYEQYF	TGTGCCAGCTCACCTCGGACGGACATGACCTACGAGCAGTACTTC
.	TRBV5-1	TRBJ1-3	.	CASSLGPNSGNTIYF	TGCGCCAGCAGCTTGGGACCGAACTCTGGAAACACCATATATTTT
.	TRBV4-2	TRBJ2-1	.	CASSQEGTPPDEQFF	TGTGCCAGCAGCCAAGAAGGGACTCCCCCCGATGAGCAGTTCTTC
.	TRBV7-9	TRBJ2-1	medium-sized	CASSSSQGGNEQFF	TGTGCCAGCAGCTCTTCTCAGGGAGGCAATGAGCAGTTCTTC
.	TRBV19	TRBJ2-1	few	CASKAGSDNEQFF	TGTGCCAGTAAGGCCGGGAGTGACAATGAGCAGTTCTTC
.	TRBV2	TRBJ1-5	.	CASSPPRGGSRGGGNQPQHF	TGTGCCAGCAGTCCGCCCCGTGGTGGCAGCCGAGGTGGCGGCAATCAGCCCCAGCATTTT
.	TRBV5-4	TRBJ1-2	few	CASSLGSYLYGYTF	TGTGCCAGCAGCTTGGGGAGCTACCTCTATGGCTACACCTTC
.	TRBV6-6	TRBJ1-1	once	CASSYGQGLNTEAFF	TGTGCCAGCAGTTACGGGCAGGGTTTGAACACTGAAGCTTTCTTT
TRBD2	TRBV11-3	TRBJ2-1	.	CASSPNGGTSYDEQFF	TGTGCCAGCAGCCCCAATGGAGGGACTAGCTATGATGAGCAGTTCTTC
.	TRBV7-9	TRBJ1-6	.	CASSSSSPLHF	TGTGCCAGCAGCTCCTCCTCACCCCTCCACTTT